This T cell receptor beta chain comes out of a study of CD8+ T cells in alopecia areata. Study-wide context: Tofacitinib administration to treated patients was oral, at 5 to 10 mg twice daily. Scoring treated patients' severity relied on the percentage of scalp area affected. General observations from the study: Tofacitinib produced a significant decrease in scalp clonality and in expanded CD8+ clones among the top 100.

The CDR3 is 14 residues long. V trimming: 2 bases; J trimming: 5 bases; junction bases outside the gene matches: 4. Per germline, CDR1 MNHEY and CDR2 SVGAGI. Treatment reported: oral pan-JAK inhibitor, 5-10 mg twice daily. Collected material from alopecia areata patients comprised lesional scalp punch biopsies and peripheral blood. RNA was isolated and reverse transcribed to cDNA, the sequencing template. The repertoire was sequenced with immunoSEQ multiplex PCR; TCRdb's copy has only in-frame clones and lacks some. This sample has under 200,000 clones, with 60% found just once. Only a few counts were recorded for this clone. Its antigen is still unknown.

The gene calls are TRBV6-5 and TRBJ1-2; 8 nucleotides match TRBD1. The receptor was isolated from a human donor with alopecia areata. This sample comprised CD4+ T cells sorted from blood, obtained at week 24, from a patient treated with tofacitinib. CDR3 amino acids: CASSYATGGYGYTF. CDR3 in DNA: TGTGCCAGCAGTTACGCAACAGGGGGGTATGGCTACACCTTC.